The T cell receptor (beta chain) described here comes from a study of memory CD4+ T cells and cytomegalovirus serostatus. Overall study: Of the healthy Belgian adults, fewer than 10 were CMV seropositive and 20 to 30 seronegative.

Single viable CD3+CD4+CD8-CD45RO+ cells were sorted as the memory CD4+ T cells. Serostatus was set by detecting CMV pp150, pp28, p38, p52 IgG. General study points: CD4+ memory repertoires contained 67 of 164 reported CMV TCRbeta sequences.

Assay used: immunoSEQ multiplex PCR; TCRdb lists only in-frame clones, some missing. This table has around 40,000 clones, roughly 77% appearing once. This CDR3 comprises 15 residues. In germline, CDR1 is SGHRS, CDR2 YFSETQ. V gave up 0 bases and J gave up 4 bases; unmatched junction bases: 5. This clone was seen just once. Its antigen is unknown. V and J are TRBV5-1 and TRBJ2-7, with 9 bases matching TRBD1. The sample comprised memory CD4+ T cells from blood. The clonotype originates from an adult in good health and CMV-seronegative. CDR3 region: CASSLEGQGNYEQYF. CDR3 DNA: TGCGCCAGCAGCTTGGAGGGACAGGGCAATTACGAGCAGTACTTC.